Described below is a single TCR beta chain sequence and its context. The antigen is not known. The source of the sample is a study of human T cells and chemical hapten exposure. In the study overall: 2% DPC applied to an approximately 2 cm by approximately 2 cm arm area sensitized donors.

Study conclusions and caveats: Those TCRs sitting above 1 in 1000 frequency stayed the same with DPC sensitization.

Time point noted: pre-sensitization, week 0. Treatment of the sample: therapeutic diphenylcyclopropenone sensitization with weekly scalp DPC. Total RNA was isolated from whole blood that had not been fractionated. The study used a library that attached unique molecular identifiers to individual cDNA molecules. TCRdb ran MiXCR on the RACE reads and lists one entry per CDR3 protein. This sample yields around 300,000 distinct CDR3 sequences, of which roughly 6% are seen a single time; around 8.6% belongs to the top ten. CDR3 length: 14 residues. The V and J ends lost 4 bases and 5 bases, in that order; junction bases with no gene match: 4. Germline V gives CDR1 LGHDT, CDR2 YNNKEL (reference sequence).

This chain links TRBV3-1 with TRBJ2-7; 11 bases align to TRBD1. This receptor was taken from a woman aged 18-29 years with alopecia areata. Some clones in this sample may be carry-over from other donors' samples. The sequences come from whole blood, collected in connection with sensitization to the hapten diphenylcyclopropenone (DPC). This CDR3 is CASSRTGGRNEQYF. DNA of the CDR3: TGTGCCAGCAGCCGGACAGGGGGCAGAAACGAGCAGTACTTC.